Included here is one TCR beta chain sequence, with context. What it binds is unknown. This specimen includes other DNA sequences encoding the same CDR3. Central memory, naive, regulatory and stem cell-like memory CD4+ cells were sorted by CD45RO/CCR7/CD25/CD127/CD95/CD27. All of the isolated RNA was reverse transcribed, so expressed TCRB transcripts were sequenced. Sequencing was performed with immunoSEQ multiplex PCR; in TCRdb, only in-frame clones are kept and a portion is missing. This table has hundreds of thousands of clones, roughly 13% appearing once. The CDR3 has 12 residues. Germline V gene data show CDR1 as GTSNPN and CDR2 as SVGIG (reference sequence). Trimming removed 3 bases at V and 2 bases at J, with 8 bases between. The data derive from a study of beta chain features in type 1 diabetes. Overall study results and limits: TCRB CDR3 length was moderately but significantly reduced in all four CD4+ subsets of Type 1 diabetes patients. With patients and controls alike, PCR might favor shorter templates to an equal degree.

What was sequenced was naive CD4+ T cells from blood. This clonotype originated in a man aged 18-30 years with type 1 diabetes. This rearrangement joins TRBV30 to TRBJ2-7, with a possible D match to TRBD2 (6 bases). CDR3 region: CAWRGGTYEQYF. DNA of the CDR3: TGTGCCTGGAGGGGCGGGACCTACGAGCAGTACTTC.